Listed here are 15 T cell receptor beta chains from one sample, sequenced in a study of beta chain features in type 1 diabetes. The isolated RNA, all of it, was reverse transcribed, so expressed TCRB transcripts were what got sequenced. Only in-frame clones appear in the TCRdb table, and some are missing; sequencing was by immunoSEQ multiplex PCR. Of 400,000 to 450,000 clones listed, about 15% are singletons. Sequencing used naive CD4+ T cells from blood. The receptors stem from a man between 25 and 39 years old in good health.

This clone appeared a single time. The CDR3 nucleotides read TGTGCCTGGAGTCGGGACAGGGTAAGAGATACGCAGTATTTT. Protein product: CAWSRDRVRDTQYF. J is TRBJ2-3 and V is TRBV30, with TRBD1 identical over 9 bases. CDR1 is GTSNPN and CDR2 is SVGIG in the germline V gene (reference sequence). CDR3 length: 14 amino acids. Trimming cost V 2 bases and J 5 bases; bases outside gene matches: 5.

Here the CDR3 reads CASSPRGVNTGELFF. DNA of the CDR3: TGTGCCAGCAGCCCTCGGGGGGTCAACACCGGGGAGCTGTTTTTT. The V call is TRBV9, the J call TRBJ2-2, with 7 bases aligning to TRBD2. The junction had 5 bases not matched to a gene; V was cut back by 4 bases and J by 2 bases. Germline V gene data show CDR1 as SGDLS and CDR2 as YYNGEE. CDR3 size: 15 residues.

This clone was seen more than once but under ten times. This chain joins TRBV7-8 and TRBJ2-3, with TRBD2 matching over 8 bases. Trimming cost V 0 bases and J 4 bases; bases outside gene matches: 6. The germline V gene has CDR1 SGHVS and CDR2 FQNEAQ. CDR3 length equals 16 residues. This CDR3 is CASSLAGGGLPDTQYF. DNA for the CDR3: TGTGCCAGCAGCTTAGCCGGCGGGGGGCTTCCAGATACGCAGTATTTT.

This chain links TRBV25-1 with TRBJ1-1; D gene unclear. V gave up 2 bases and J gave up 0 bases, with 4 bases separating them. The CDR3 sequence is 13 residues long. Germline CDR1 reads MGHDK; CDR2 reads SYGVNS. In DNA, the CDR3 is TGTGCCAGCAGTGAAGGCATGAACACTGAAGCTTTCTTT. Translating gives CASSEGMNTEAFF.

With regard to this clone: Different DNA sequences within this sample yield the same CDR3. The chain couples TRBV5-1 to TRBJ2-5; no firm D call. Deletions cut 0 bases from V and 2 bases from J, with 8 bases between. This CDR3 region has 14 residues. Germline-derived CDR1 and CDR2 are SGHRS and YFSETQ. The CDR3 loop is CASSLGATQETQYF. The CDR3 DNA reads as TGCGCCAGCAGCTTGGGAGCGACGCAAGAGACCCAGTACTTC. Full variable domain (missing parts from reference TRBV5-1 and TRBJ2-5): KAGVTQTPRYLIKTRGQQVTLSCSPISGHRSVSWYQQTPGQGLQFLFEYFSETQRNKGNFPGRFSGRQFSNSRSEMNVSTLELGDSALYLCASSLGATQETQYFGPGTRLLVL.

The chain employs TRBV15 and TRBJ2-3; D is unresolved. V was clipped by 1 base and J by 0 bases, with 14 bases between them. The CDR3 runs 17 residues. Germline values: CDR1 LNHNV, CDR2 YYDKDF (reference sequence). The CDR3 spells CATSRGIPSTSTDTQYF. CDR3 sequence (DNA): TGTGCCACCAGCAGAGGAATCCCCTCCACTAGCACAGATACGCAGTATTTT. Using reference TRBV15 and TRBJ2-3 for the parts outside the CDR3, the full variable domain is DAMVIQNPRYQVTQFGKPVTLSCSQTLNHNVMYWYQQKSSQAPKLLFHYYDKDFNNEADTPDNFQSRRPNTSFCFLDIRSPGLGDTAMYLCATSRGIPSTSTDTQYFGPGTRLTVL.

This clone was found a few times. The identical CDR3 is also encoded by other nucleotide sequences in the sample. The CDR3: CSVGTANTGELFF. The CDR3 DNA is TGCAGCGTGGGGACAGCGAACACCGGGGAGCTGTTTTTT. This chain connects TRBV29-1 to TRBJ2-2, with 7 bases identical to TRBD1. CDR1 SQVTM and CDR2 ANQGSEA come from the germline V gene. CDR3 size: 13 residues. V was pared by 6 bases and J by 0 bases, with 1 base of the junction left unmatched.

The rearrangement joins TRBV18 to TRBJ2-3; D gene ambiguous. Trimming took 4 bases from V and 4 from J, leaving 6 bases between them. Per germline, CDR1 KGHSH and CDR2 LQKENI. CDR3 length: 12 residues. CDR3 DNA sequence: TGTGCCAGCTCACGTGAAGCAGATACGCAGTATTTT. As protein: CASSREADTQYF.

The J gene is TRBJ2-2, the V gene TRBV5-6; TRBD1 might be the D (5 bases). The germline CDR1 and CDR2 sequences are SGHDT and YYEEEE. V was clipped by 1 base and J by 9 bases, with 7 bases between them. This CDR3 has 12 residues. This CDR3 is CASSLQGWELFF. The CDR3 nucleotides are TGTGCCAGCAGCTTGCAGGGCTGGGAGCTGTTTTTT.

The CDR3 DNA reads TGTGCCAGCAGTCCCCAACAGGGACAGTTCTTC. Amino acids: CASSPQQGQFF. The chain joins TRBV28 to TRBJ2-1, with D possibly being TRBD1 (6 bases). CDR1 and CDR2 from the germline V gene are MDHEN and SYDVKM. Trimming shortened V by 5 bases and J by 13 bases, and 12 bases separated the two germline ends. This CDR3 is built from 11 residues. Variable domain in full (rest from reference TRBV28 and TRBJ2-1): DVKVTQSSRYLVKRTGEKVFLECVQDMDHENMFWYRQDPGLGLRLIYFSYDVKMKEKGDIPEGYSVSREKKERFSLILESASTNQTSMYLCASSPQQGQFFGPGTRLTVL.

This chain uses TRBV18 with TRBJ1-1; no firm D call. Germline CDR1 is KGHSH and CDR2 is LQKENI. V was pared by 4 bases and J by 1 base, with 4 bases between. This CDR3 has 12 residues. The CDR3, as DNA: TGTGCCAGCTCACTGGCGAACACTGAAGCTTTCTTT. It is translated as CASSLANTEAFF.

This clone was picked up a small number of times. J is TRBJ1-5 and V is TRBV18; 7 positions agree with TRBD1. In germline, CDR1 is KGHSH, CDR2 LQKENI. The CDR3 runs 15 residues. The J segment lost 5 bases and the V segment lost 3 bases, leaving 7 bases of the junction unmatched. CDR3 amino acids: CASSPKQGRDQPQHF. CDR3 nucleotides: TGTGCCAGCTCACCCAAACAGGGGAGGGATCAGCCCCAGCATTTT.

The V gene is TRBV5-4, the J gene TRBJ2-7, with a weak D call TRBD2 (6 bases). V was pared by 4 bases and J by 3 bases, with 11 bases between. Per the germline V gene, CDR1 is SGHNT and CDR2 is YYREEE (reference sequence). CDR3 length: 13 amino acids. The CDR3 coding sequence is TGTGCCAGCAGCCCCCTGGGGGGCTACGAGCAGTACGTC. It is translated as CASSPLGGYEQYV.

The rearrangement uses TRBV7-3 and TRBJ2-3; 8 bases match TRBD2. Germline V CDR1 and CDR2: SGHTA, FQGTGA. The CDR3 has 15 amino acids. The V segment lost 0 bases and the J segment 2 bases; nucleotides outside the gene matches: 1. The CDR3 region is CASSLTSGTTDTQYF. The DNA of the CDR3 is TGTGCCAGCAGCTTAACTAGCGGGACCACAGATACGCAGTATTTT.

This clone has only a few counts. The genes are TRBV18 and TRBJ2-7; 7 bases agree with TRBD2. The CDR3 consists of 14 residues. Per the germline V gene, CDR1 is KGHSH and CDR2 is LQKENI. The trim removed 3 bases at V and 13 bases at J, leaving 15 bases unmatched. This CDR3 is CASSPIEAAGSHYV. The DNA of the CDR3 is TGTGCCAGCTCACCTATAGAGGCAGCGGGATCTCACTACGTC.